The TCR beta chain under discussion was sequenced for a study of T cell responses to AZD1222 COVID-19 vaccine (dated by TCRdb to about 2021). For context, the study as a whole: Because spike-specific TCR depth and breadth did not differ between the two schedules, AZD1222 recipients who got a second dose at roughly 4 weeks were pooled with those who got a second dose at roughly 12 weeks. Trial participants were enrolled by age into subgroups of 18-55, 56-69 and 70-plus years, and about 150, 27 and 61 TCR-sequenced participants, respectively, were included in these subgroups. TCR sequencing was performed for 230 to 250 trial participants, of whom approximately 200 were given two doses of AZD1222 and approximately 25 were given two doses of MenACWY control vaccine. Overall study outcomes, separate from this receptor: Conclusions about previously exposed vaccinees are limited because only six or seven AZD1222 recipients were SARS-CoV-2 seropositive at baseline. A significant rise in spike-specific TCR breadth and depth was observed after two AZD1222 doses relative to day 0 and relative to MenACWY recipients. The 56-69-year group was small, and its depth increase did not reach significance, likely because of low power. CD4 TCRs associated with the vaccine covered the entire spike protein, and the dominant responses were in regions 160-218 and 743-854. Because no day 14 peak-response samples were available, the repertoires could be characterized only after the peak T cell response. Most participants were white British and females outnumbered males, and the authors suggested that clonal diversity may have been underestimated. Epitopes outside the regions mutated in the B.1.351 and B.1.1.7 variants were reportedly recognized by nearly half of the unique spike-specific TCRs.

The germline V gene specifies SGHRS as CDR1 and YFSETQ as CDR2. V is pared back by 0 bases and J by 0 bases, with 9 bases lying between the germline termini. From the cysteine up to the phenylalanine, the CDR3 has a length of 15 residues. Just CDR3 DNA is preserved here, 45 bases in frame from base 1. The CDR3 regions of human TCRbeta chains were subjected to immunosequencing. As for the original processing: TCRs in the repertoires were compared against a reference library of SARS-CoV-2-specific TCRs that had been generated with the MIRA antigen-specificity platform. Breadth meant the fraction of unique TCRs that were SARS-CoV-2-associated, whereas depth meant the fraction of total T cells that were SARS-CoV-2-associated. Using the MIRA data, every spike-specific TCR was mapped to the spike region that the TCR reacted to and assigned to either a CD4 or a CD8 class. Log10-transformed breadth and depth values were compared by one-way ANOVA with Sidak's multiple comparisons tests. The source is immuneACCESS, and TCRdb retained only in-frame sequences with V and J called. Part of the clones is not carried over; for the studies checked, unresolved V genes explain less than half of this, and the remainder is unexplained. V, J and clone size are taken as reported in that table, and D and trimming were inferred from the DNA itself. The sample records about 130,000 clones, around nine tenths of which are singletons. The ten largest clones take up 1.9% of the sample.

In the paper's terms, the time point label means: baseline before first vaccination. The vaccinee samples were drawn from two UK trials, COV001 and COV002, one of which was a single-blind randomized controlled phase 2/3 trial testing AZD1222 (ChAdOx1 nCoV-19) in healthy adults. For TCRbeta chain sequencing, PBMC samples were collected from trial participants at day 0 and at day 28 after the second dose. Notes on this clone: Its specific antigen is unknown. One base away there is no much larger clone; base qualities are not given.

This TCR derives from an adult in good health. This material consisted of peripheral blood, taken on day 0 of AZD1222 vaccination. This chain is built from TRBV5-1 and TRBJ1-2; no D gene is confidently identified. The CDR3 in this case is CASSLVGDTNYGYTF. DNA sequence: TGCGCCAGCAGCTTGGTCGGTGACACTAACTATGGCTACACCTTC.